The TCR beta chain described here comes from a study of blood T cell repertoires in COVID-19. Study-level background: Samples of COVID-19 (acute and convalescent) were obtained from the United States, Italy and Spain.

Some clones are missing from TCRdb's copy, which holds only in-frame ones; the method was immunoSEQ multiplex PCR. Counted here are about 520,000 clones, approximately 85% occurring once; the ten biggest clones make up roughly 3.1%. Sequencing was done on a sample of peripheral blood. This TCR came from a human donor in a cohort sampled during active COVID-19.

CDR3 coding DNA: TGTGCCAGCAGTGAAGCGGGGACAAAGTATGGCTACACCTTC. It codes for CASSEAGTKYGYTF. The chain has TRBV2 and TRBJ1-2; the D gene is possibly TRBD1 (6 bases). Trimming pared 0 bases from V and 5 bases from J, leaving 10 bases between. CDR1 and CDR2 from the germline V gene are SNHLY and FYNNEI. There are 14 residues in the CDR3.